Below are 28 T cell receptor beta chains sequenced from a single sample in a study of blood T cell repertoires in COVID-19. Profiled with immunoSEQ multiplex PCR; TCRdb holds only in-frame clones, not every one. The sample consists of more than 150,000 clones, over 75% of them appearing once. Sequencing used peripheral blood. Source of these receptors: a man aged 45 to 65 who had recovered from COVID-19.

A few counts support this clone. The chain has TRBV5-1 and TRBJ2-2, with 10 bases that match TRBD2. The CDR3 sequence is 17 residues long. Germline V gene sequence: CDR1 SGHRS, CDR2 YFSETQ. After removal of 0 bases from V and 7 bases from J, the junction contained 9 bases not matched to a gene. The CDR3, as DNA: TGCGCCAGCAGCTTGGCCCCAACTAGCGGGAAGGACGGGGAGCTGTTTTTT. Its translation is CASSLAPTSGKDGELFF. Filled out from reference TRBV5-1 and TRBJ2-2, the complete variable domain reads KAGVTQTPRYLIKTRGQQVTLSCSPISGHRSVSWYQQTPGQGLQFLFEYFSETQRNKGNFPGRFSGRQFSNSRSEMNVSTLELGDSALYLCASSLAPTSGKDGELFFGEGSRLTVL.

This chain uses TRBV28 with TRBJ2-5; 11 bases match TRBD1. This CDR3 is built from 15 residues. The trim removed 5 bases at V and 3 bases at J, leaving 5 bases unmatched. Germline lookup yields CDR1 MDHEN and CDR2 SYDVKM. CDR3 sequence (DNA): TGTGCCAGCAGTCCCCTGGGACAGGGGGAAGAGACCCAGTACTTC. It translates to CASSPLGQGEETQYF.

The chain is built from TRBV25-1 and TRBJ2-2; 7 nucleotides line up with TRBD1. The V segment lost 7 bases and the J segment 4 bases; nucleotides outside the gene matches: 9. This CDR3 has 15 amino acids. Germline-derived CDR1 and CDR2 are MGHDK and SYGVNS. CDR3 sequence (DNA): TGTGCCAGCACCTCGGGACAGATCCTCACCGGGGAGCTGTTTTTT. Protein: CASTSGQILTGELFF. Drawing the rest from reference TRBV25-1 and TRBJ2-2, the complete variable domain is EADIYQTPRYLVIGTGKKITLECSQTMGHDKMYWYQQDPGMELHLIHYSYGVNSTEKGDLSSESTVSRIRTEHFPLTLESARPSHTSQYLCASTSGQILTGELFFGEGSRLTVL.

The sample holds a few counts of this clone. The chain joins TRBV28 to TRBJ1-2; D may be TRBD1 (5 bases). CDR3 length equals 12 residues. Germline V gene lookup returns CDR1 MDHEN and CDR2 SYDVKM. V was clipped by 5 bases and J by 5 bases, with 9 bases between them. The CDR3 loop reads CASSRTMYGYTF. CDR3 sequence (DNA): TGTGCCAGCAGTAGGACAATGTATGGCTACACCTTC.

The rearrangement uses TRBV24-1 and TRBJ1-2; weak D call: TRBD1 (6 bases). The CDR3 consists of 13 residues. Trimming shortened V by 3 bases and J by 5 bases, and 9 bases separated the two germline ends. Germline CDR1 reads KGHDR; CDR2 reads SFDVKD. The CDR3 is CATSDTGKYGYTF. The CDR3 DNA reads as TGTGCCACCAGTGATACAGGGAAATATGGCTACACCTTC.

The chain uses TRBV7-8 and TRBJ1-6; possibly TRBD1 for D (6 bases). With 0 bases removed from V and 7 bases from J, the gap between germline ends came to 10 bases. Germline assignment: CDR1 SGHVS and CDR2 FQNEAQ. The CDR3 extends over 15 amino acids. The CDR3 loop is CASSLAGQSNSPLHF. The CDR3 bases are TGTGCCAGCAGCTTAGCCGGACAGTCGAATTCACCCCTCCACTTT. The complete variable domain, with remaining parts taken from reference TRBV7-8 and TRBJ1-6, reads GAGVSQSPRYKVAKRGQDVALRCDPISGHVSLFWYQQALGQGPEFLTYFQNEAQLDKSGLPSDRFFAERPEGSVSTLKIQRTQQEDSAVYLCASSLAGQSNSPLHFGNGTRLTVT.

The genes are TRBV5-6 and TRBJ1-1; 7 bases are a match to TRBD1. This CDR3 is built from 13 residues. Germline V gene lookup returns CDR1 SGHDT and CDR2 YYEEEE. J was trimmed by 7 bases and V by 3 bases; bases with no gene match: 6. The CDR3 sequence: CASSSWDSGEAFF. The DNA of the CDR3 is TGTGCCAGCAGCTCGTGGGACAGCGGTGAAGCTTTCTTT.

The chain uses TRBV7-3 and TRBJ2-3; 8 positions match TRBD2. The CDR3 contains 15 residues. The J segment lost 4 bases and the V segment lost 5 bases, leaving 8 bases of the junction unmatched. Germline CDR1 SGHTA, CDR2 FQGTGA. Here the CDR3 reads CASSPTGGTSDTQYF. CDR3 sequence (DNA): TGTGCCAGCAGCCCTACGGGGGGGACTTCAGATACGCAGTATTTT.

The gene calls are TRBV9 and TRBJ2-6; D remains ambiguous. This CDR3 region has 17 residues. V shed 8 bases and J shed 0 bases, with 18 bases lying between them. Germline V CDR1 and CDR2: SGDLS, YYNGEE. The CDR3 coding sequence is TGTGCCAGTAGCCTTCTCGGCGGAAACTCTGGGGCCAACGTCCTGACTTTC. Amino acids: CASSLLGGNSGANVLTF.

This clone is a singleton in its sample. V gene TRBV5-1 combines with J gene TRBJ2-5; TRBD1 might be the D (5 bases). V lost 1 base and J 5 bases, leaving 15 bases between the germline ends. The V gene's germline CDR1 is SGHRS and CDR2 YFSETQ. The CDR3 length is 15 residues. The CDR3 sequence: CASSLIGRVVETQYF. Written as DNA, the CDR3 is TGCGCCAGCAGCTTGATAGGCAGGGTCGTCGAGACCCAGTACTTC.

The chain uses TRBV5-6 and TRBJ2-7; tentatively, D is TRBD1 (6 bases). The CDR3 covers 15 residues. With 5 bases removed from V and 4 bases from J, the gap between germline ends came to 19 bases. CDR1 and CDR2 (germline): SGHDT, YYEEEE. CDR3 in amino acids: CASSPGRTATYEQYF. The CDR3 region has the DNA TGTGCCAGCAGTCCAGGTCGGACAGCGACTTACGAGCAGTACTTC.

CDR3 amino acids: CASSLVPSTGELFF. The CDR3 DNA is TGTGCCAGCAGCTTGGTTCCGAGCACCGGGGAGCTGTTTTTT. The chain combines TRBV5-4 with TRBJ2-2; no clear D. Germline assignment: CDR1 SGHNT and CDR2 YYREEE (reference sequence). This CDR3 spans 14 amino acids. V was clipped by 0 bases and J by 4 bases, with 7 bases between them.

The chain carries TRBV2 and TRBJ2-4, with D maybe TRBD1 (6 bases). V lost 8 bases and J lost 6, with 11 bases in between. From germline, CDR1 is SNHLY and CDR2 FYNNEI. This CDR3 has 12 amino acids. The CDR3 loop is CASGQGLNIQYF. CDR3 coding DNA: TGTGCCAGCGGGCAGGGGCTAAACATTCAGTACTTC. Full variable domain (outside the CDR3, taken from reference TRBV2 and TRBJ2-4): EPEVTQTPSHQVTQMGQEVILRCVPISNHLYFYWYRQILGQKVEFLVSFYNNEISEKSEIFDDQFSVERPDGSNFTLKIRSTKLEDSAMYFCASGQGLNIQYFGAGTRLSVL.

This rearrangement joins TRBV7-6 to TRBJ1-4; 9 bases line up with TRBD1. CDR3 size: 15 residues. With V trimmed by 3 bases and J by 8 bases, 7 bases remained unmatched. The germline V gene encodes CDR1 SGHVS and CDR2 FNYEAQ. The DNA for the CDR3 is TGTGCCAGCAGCTTTGCGGGACAGGGTGAAGAAAAACTGTTTTTT. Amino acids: CASSFAGQGEEKLFF. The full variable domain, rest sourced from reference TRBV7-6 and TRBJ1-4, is GAGVSQSPRYKVTKRGQDVALRCDPISGHVSLYWYRQALGQGPEFLTYFNYEAQQDKSGLPNDRFSAERPEGSISTLTIQRTEQRDSAMYRCASSFAGQGEEKLFFGSGTQLSVL.

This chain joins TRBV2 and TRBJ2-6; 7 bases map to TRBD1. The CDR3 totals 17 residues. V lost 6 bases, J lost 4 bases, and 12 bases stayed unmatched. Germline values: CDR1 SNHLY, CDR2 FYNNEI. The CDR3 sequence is CASSPIKQGYGANVLTF. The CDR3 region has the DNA TGTGCCAGCAGCCCAATTAAACAGGGGTACGGGGCCAACGTCCTGACTTTC.

The CDR3 reads CASSEARDTTYTF. CDR3 sequence (DNA): TGTGCCAGCAGTGAAGCCCGGGACACAACTTACACCTTC. The chain couples TRBV6-1 to TRBJ1-2, with a possible D match to TRBD1 (6 bases). Germline V gene data show CDR1 as MNHNS and CDR2 as SASEGT. Trimming left V 0 bases short and J 11 bases short, with 13 bases between. This CDR3 comprises 13 residues.

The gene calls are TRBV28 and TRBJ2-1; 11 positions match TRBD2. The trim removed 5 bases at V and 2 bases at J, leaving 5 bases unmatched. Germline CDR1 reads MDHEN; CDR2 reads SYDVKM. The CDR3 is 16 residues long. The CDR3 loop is CASSVSSGRTYNEQFF. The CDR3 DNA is TGTGCCAGCAGTGTGTCTAGCGGGAGGACCTACAATGAGCAGTTCTTC.

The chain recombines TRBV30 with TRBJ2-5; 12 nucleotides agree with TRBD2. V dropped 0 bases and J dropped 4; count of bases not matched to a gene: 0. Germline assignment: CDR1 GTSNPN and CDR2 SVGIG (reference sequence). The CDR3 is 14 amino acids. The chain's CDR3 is CAWSVLAGGETQYF. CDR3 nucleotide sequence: TGTGCCTGGAGTGTACTAGCGGGAGGAGAGACCCAGTACTTC.

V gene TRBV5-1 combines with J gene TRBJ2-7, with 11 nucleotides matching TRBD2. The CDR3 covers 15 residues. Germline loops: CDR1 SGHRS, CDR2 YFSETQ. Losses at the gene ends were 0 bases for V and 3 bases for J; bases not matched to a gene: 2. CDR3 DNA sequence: TGCGCCAGCAGCTTGGGACTAGCGGGGCTCTACGAGCAGTACTTC. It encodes CASSLGLAGLYEQYF.

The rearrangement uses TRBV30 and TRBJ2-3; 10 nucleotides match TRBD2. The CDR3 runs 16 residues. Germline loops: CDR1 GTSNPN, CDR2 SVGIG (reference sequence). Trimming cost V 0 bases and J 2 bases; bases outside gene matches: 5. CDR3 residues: CAWSVGLAGVTDTQYF. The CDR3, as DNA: TGTGCCTGGAGTGTAGGCCTAGCGGGAGTCACAGATACGCAGTATTTT.

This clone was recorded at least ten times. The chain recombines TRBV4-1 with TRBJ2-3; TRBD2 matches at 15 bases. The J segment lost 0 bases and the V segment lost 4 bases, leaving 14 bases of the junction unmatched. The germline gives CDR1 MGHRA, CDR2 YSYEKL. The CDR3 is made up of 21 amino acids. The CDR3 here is CASSLPSGTSGRFSSTDTQYF. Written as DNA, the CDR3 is TGCGCCAGCAGCCTCCCTTCCGGGACTAGCGGGAGGTTCTCTAGCACAGATACGCAGTATTTT.

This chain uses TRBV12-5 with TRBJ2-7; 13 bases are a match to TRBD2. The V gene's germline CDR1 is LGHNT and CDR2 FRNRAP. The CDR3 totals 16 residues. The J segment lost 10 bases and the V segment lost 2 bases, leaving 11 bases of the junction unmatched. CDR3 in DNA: TGTGCTAGTGGTTTGTTGACAGGGGGACTAGCGGGGCCCCAGTACTTC. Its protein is CASGLLTGGLAGPQYF.

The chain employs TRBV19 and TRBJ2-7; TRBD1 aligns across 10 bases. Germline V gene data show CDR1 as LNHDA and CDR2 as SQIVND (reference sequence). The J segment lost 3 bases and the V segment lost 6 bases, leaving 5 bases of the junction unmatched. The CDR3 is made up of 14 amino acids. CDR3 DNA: TGTGCCAGTAGCGTGGGGACAGGGGTCTACGAGCAGTACTTC. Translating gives CASSVGTGVYEQYF.

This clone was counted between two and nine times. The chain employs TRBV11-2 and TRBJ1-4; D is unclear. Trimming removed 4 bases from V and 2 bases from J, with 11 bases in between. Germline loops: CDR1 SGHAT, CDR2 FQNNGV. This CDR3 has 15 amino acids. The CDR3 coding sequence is TGTGCCAGCAGCTATATAGCCCGGACTAATGAAAAACTGTTTTTT. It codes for CASSYIARTNEKLFF.

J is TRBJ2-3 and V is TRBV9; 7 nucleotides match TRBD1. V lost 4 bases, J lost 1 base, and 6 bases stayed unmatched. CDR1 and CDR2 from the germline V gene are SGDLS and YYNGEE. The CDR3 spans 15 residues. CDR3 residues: CASSKRDRRTDTQYF. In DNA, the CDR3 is TGTGCCAGCAGCAAGAGGGACAGACGCACAGATACGCAGTATTTT.

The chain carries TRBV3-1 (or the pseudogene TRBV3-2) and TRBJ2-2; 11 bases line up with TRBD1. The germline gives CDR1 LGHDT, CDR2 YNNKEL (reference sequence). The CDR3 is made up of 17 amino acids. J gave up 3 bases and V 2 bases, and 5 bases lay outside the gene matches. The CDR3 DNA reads TGTGCCAGCAGCCAACCGAGGACAGGGGGCGACACCGGGGAGCTGTTTTTT. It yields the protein CASSQPRTGGDTGELFF.

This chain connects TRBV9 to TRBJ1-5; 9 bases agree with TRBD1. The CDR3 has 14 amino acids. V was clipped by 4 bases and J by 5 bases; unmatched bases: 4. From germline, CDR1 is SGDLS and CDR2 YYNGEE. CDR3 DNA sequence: TGTGCCAGCAGCCAGACAGGGGGACATCAGCCCCAGCATTTT. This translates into CASSQTGGHQPQHF.

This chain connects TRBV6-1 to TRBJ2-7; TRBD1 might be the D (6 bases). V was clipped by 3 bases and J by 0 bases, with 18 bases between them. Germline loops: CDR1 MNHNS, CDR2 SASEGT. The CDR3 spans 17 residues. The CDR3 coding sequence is TGTGCCAGCAGTGATAGGGTCGGGACACGGAGCTCCTACGAGCAGTACTTC. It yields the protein CASSDRVGTRSSYEQYF.